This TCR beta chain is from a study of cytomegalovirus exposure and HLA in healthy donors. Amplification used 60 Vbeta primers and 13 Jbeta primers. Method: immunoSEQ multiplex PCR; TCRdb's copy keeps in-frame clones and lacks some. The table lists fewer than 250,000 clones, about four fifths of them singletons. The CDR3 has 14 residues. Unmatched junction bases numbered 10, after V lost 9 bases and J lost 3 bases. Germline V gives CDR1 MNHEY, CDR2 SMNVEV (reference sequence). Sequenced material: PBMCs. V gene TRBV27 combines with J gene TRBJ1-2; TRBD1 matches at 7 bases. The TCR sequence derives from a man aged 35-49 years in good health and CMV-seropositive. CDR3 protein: CASQPGGTHYGYTF. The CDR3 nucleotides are TGTGCCAGTCAGCCAGGGGGTACCCACTATGGCTACACCTTC.